The 8 T cell receptor beta chains reported below all come from one sample, sequenced in a study of somatic mutations in cytotoxic T cells in rheumatoid arthritis. Data came from immunoSEQ multiplex PCR; TCRdb stores just in-frame clones and leaves some out. The sample contains about 11,000 clones, about 80% of which appear only once. The sequenced material came from CD8+ T cells sorted from blood. The source is a woman aged 55 to 70 with rheumatoid arthritis.

This clone has only a few counts. The genes are TRBV9 and TRBJ2-4, with 9 bases fitting TRBD2. The germline V gene has CDR1 SGDLS and CDR2 YYNGEE. The CDR3 totals 15 residues. J lost 7 bases, V lost 3 bases, and 8 bases had no gene match. CDR3 nucleotides: TGTGCCAGCAGCGCAAGTAGCGGGAGTGGGAACATTCAGTACTTC. As protein: CASSASSGSGNIQYF. The variable domain in full, with the rest retrieved from reference TRBV9 and TRBJ2-4, is DSGVTQTPKHLITATGQRVTLRCSPRSGDLSVYWYQQSLDQGLQFLIQYYNGEERAKGNILERFSAQQFPDLHSELNLSSLELGDSALYFCASSASSGSGNIQYFGAGTRLSVL.

As regards this clone: An end of the junction differs from the germline gene, which may be a read error. This chain links TRBV27 with TRBJ1-2, with a possible D match to TRBD1 (6 bases). The CDR3 is 14 residues long. CDR1 and CDR2 (germline): MNHEY, SMNVEV (reference sequence). CDR3 region: CAGSPSYRVKGYTF. CDR3 sequence (DNA): TGTGCCGGCAGTCCATCCTACAGGGTGAAGGGCTACACCTTC.

The chain uses TRBV28 and TRBJ2-7; D remains unclear. Germline values: CDR1 MDHEN, CDR2 SYDVKM. This CDR3 spans 12 amino acids. V dropped 1 base and J dropped 3 bases, with 4 bases sitting between them. The CDR3 DNA reads as TGTGCCAGCAGTTTATCTAACTACGAGCAGTACTTC. Protein product: CASSLSNYEQYF.

This chain joins TRBV7-9 and TRBJ2-1, with 9 bases identical to TRBD1. The V gene end was trimmed by 2 bases and the J gene end by 4 bases; junction bases not matched to a gene: 6. Germline lookup yields CDR1 SEHNR and CDR2 FQNEAQ (reference sequence). The CDR3 spans 16 residues. The CDR3 sequence is CASSLTGGAVYNEQFF. The CDR3 coding sequence is TGTGCCAGCAGCTTAACAGGGGGCGCGGTTTACAATGAGCAGTTCTTC.

This clone showed up just once. The chain employs TRBV5-1 and TRBJ2-5; 8 positions match TRBD2. In germline, CDR1 is SGHRS, CDR2 YFSETQ. This CDR3 region has 16 residues. V gave up 0 bases and J gave up 5 bases; unmatched junction bases: 9. CDR3 coding DNA: TGCGCCAGCAGCTTGGCTGCCGGGAGGGGTTTGGAGACCCAGTACTTC. The encoded protein is CASSLAAGRGLETQYF. Full variable domain (missing parts from reference TRBV5-1 and TRBJ2-5): KAGVTQTPRYLIKTRGQQVTLSCSPISGHRSVSWYQQTPGQGLQFLFEYFSETQRNKGNFPGRFSGRQFSNSRSEMNVSTLELGDSALYLCASSLAAGRGLETQYFGPGTRLLVL.

The gene calls are TRBV19 and TRBJ1-5; unclear D gene. The germline V and J ends were trimmed by 8 bases and 6 bases, with 14 bases remaining between them. The CDR3 runs to 13 residues. Germline V gives CDR1 LNHDA, CDR2 SQIVND (reference sequence). CDR3 DNA: TGTGCCAGTCTTCCCGGGGAGGGTCAGCCCCAGCATTTT. This gives the protein CASLPGEGQPQHF.

V usage is TRBV25-1 and J usage is TRBJ2-7, with TRBD1 as a possible D gene (5 bases). CDR1 and CDR2 (germline): MGHDK, SYGVNS. This CDR3 has 12 residues. Trimming took off 3 bases at V and 6 bases at J, with 9 bases between the two ends. CDR3 residues: CASSDSGPEQYF. The DNA of the CDR3 is TGTGCCAGCAGTGATTCAGGGCCCGAGCAGTACTTC.

V and J are TRBV29-1 and TRBJ2-1; tentative D call: TRBD2 (6 bases). V was clipped by 6 bases and J by 5 bases, with 17 bases between them. Germline V gene lookup returns CDR1 SQVTM and CDR2 ANQGSEA. This CDR3 has 14 amino acids. CDR3 region: CSVGGPGDHNEQFF. DNA for the CDR3: TGCAGCGTGGGTGGGCCGGGGGACCACAATGAGCAGTTCTTC.